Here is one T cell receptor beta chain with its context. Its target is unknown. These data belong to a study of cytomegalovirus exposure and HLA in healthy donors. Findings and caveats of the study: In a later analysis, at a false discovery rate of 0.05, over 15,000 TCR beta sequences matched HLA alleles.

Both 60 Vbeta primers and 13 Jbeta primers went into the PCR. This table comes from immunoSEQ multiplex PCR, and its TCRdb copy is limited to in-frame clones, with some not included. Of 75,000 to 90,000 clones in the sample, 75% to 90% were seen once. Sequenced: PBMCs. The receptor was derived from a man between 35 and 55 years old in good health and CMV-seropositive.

Here the CDR3 reads CASSSRQGPKNIQYF. DNA for the CDR3: TGTGCCAGCAGCTCTAGGCAGGGGCCAAAAAACATTCAGTACTTC. The chain uses TRBV5-4 and TRBJ2-4; TRBD1 might be the D (6 bases). Trimming cost V 3 bases and J 4 bases, with 14 bases left between them. Germline V gene lookup returns CDR1 SGHNT and CDR2 YYREEE (reference sequence). The CDR3 sequence is 15 residues long.